This T cell receptor beta chain came from a study of blood T cells in healthy people across ages. The wider study: The template switching approach captured approximately one barcoded beta molecule for every two T cells.

Germline values: CDR1 LGHDT, CDR2 YNNKEL (reference sequence). The CDR3 covers 16 residues. V lost 3 bases to trimming and J lost 1 base; unmatched junction nucleotides: 2. A second roughly 7 to 11 cycle PCR used barcoded and J-beta primers. TCRdb independently ran MiXCR on the 5' RACE reads; one entry per CDR3 protein. The data hold more than 900,000 distinct CDR3 sequences, with around 29% observed a single time. On this clonotype: What it recognizes is unknown.

Study-level results: Older age went with lower TCR beta diversity per million T cells, in a roughly linear way.

The same sample was also studied in work on T cells of mothers and their children.

The V and J genes are TRBV3-1 and TRBJ2-2; TRBD1 matches at 10 bases. Sample: blood. The clonotype originates from a woman in her thirties or forties in good health. The DNA of the CDR3 is TGTGCCAGCAGCCACGGGACAGGGGTGAACACCGGGGAGCTGTTTTTT. Its protein product is CASSHGTGVNTGELFF.